A selection of T cell receptor beta chains follows, all from one sample in a study of cytomegalovirus exposure and HLA in healthy donors. Profiling relied on immunoSEQ multiplex PCR, and the TCRdb table lists in-frame clones only, not all of them. Here the sample spans some 65,000 clones, almost 80% being singletons. The sequenced sample consisted of PBMCs. All receptors derive from a girl aged 5 to 17 in good health and CMV-seropositive. Both conserved end residues are part of each CDR3. A D gene is named only where the DNA matches it firmly. Clone size is stated in some rows and not others, as once, few, many or a class when expanded.

CAWRQGAFQPQHF,TGTGCCTGGAGGCAGGGGGCGTTCCAGCCCCAGCATTTT,TRBJ1-5,NA,TRBD1,TRBV30
CASSEVRGREQFF,TGTGCCAGCAGTGAAGTGCGGGGAAGGGAGCAGTTCTTC,TRBJ2-1,NA,NA,TRBV2
CAWSVGTSGFDTQYF,TGTGCCTGGAGTGTAGGGACTAGCGGGTTCGATACGCAGTATTTT,TRBJ2-3,NA,TRBD2,TRBV30
CAWSRRSATNEKLFF,TGTGCCTGGAGTCGCAGATCTGCAACTAATGAAAAACTGTTTTTT,TRBJ1-4,few,NA,TRBV30
CAIRPGQGVKLFF,TGTGCCATCAGGCCGGGACAGGGGGTAAAACTGTTTTTT,TRBJ1-4,NA,TRBD1,TRBV10-3
CASSDGSVEIYEQYF,TGTGCCAGCAGTGACGGTTCGGTGGAGATCTACGAGCAGTACTTC,TRBJ2-7,NA,NA,TRBV25-1
CASSVPGQGAEQYF,TGTGCCAGCAGTGTACCGGGACAGGGCGCCGAGCAGTACTTC,TRBJ2-7,NA,TRBD1,TRBV2
CASSFKESSRTSAFF,TGTGCCAGCAGCTTTAAAGAATCTTCCCGGACTTCAGCTTTCTTT,TRBJ1-1,NA,NA,TRBV7-2
CASSFQGNTEAFF,TGTGCCAGTAGTTTTCAGGGGAACACTGAAGCTTTCTTT,TRBJ1-1,NA,NA,TRBV19
CASSRTATNTGELFF,TGTGCCAGCAGTCGGACAGCCACGAACACCGGGGAGCTGTTTTTT,TRBJ2-2,NA,NA,TRBV28
CASRRLGQGQPQHF,TGTGCCAGCAGGAGATTGGGACAGGGCCAGCCCCAGCATTTT,TRBJ1-5,NA,TRBD1,TRBV2
CASRQTGGLGTEAFF,TGTGCCAGCAGACAGACAGGGGGCCTTGGCACTGAAGCTTTCTTT,TRBJ1-1,NA,TRBD1,TRBV25-1
CAWRRTEGPLHF,TGTGCCTGGAGAAGAACGGAGGGACCCCTCCACTTT,TRBJ1-6,NA,NA,TRBV30
CASSPRTGNYGYTF,TGTGCCAGCAGCCCTAGGACAGGGAACTATGGCTACACCTTC,TRBJ1-2,NA,TRBD1,TRBV5-4
CASSQWGMDYSNQPQHF,TGCGCCAGCAGCCAATGGGGCATGGATTATAGCAATCAGCCCCAGCATTTT,TRBJ1-5,NA,NA,TRBV4-1
CAWSGLNYEQYF,TGTGCCTGGAGTGGACTCAACTACGAGCAGTACTTC,TRBJ2-7,NA,NA,TRBV30
CASSLASGEETQYF,TGTGCCAGCAGCTTAGCTTCAGGGGAGGAGACCCAGTACTTC,TRBJ2-5,NA,NA,TRBV7-2